This T cell receptor beta chain emerged from a study of CD8 T cells in ankylosing spondylitis. Overall study findings and caveats: Some of the motif variants had earlier been found in reactive arthritis patients' fluid and blood. According to the report, clones linked to the disease were significantly enriched in matched synovial fluid samples taken from ankylosing spondylitis patients. A motif in TCR beta, a set of eight highly homologous variants, appeared characteristic of ankylosing spondylitis blood.

Making the TCR beta libraries involved quantitative 5'-RACE with molecular barcodes. Via MiXCR, TCRdb re-called the 5' RACE reads, giving one row per CDR3 protein. The sample gives about 480,000 distinct CDR3 sequences, 17% of which show up once; 0.85% to 1.3% is in the top ten. V was trimmed by 6 bases and J by 5 bases, leaving 16 bases between them. In germline, CDR1 is KGHSH, CDR2 LQKENI. This CDR3 is 14 amino acids long. The sample holds a few counts of this clonotype. Its specificity is unknown. The clonotype was recovered from a male donor with ankylosing spondylitis. Sequencing was performed on blood, either unsorted or a sorted T cell fraction (not recorded which). The chain joins TRBV18 to TRBJ1-2, with a tentative D call TRBD1 (5 bases). CDR3 DNA sequence: TGTGCCAGCTCTCGCCAGACCGGGACGTATGGCTACACCTTC. The encoded protein is CASSRQTGTYGYTF.